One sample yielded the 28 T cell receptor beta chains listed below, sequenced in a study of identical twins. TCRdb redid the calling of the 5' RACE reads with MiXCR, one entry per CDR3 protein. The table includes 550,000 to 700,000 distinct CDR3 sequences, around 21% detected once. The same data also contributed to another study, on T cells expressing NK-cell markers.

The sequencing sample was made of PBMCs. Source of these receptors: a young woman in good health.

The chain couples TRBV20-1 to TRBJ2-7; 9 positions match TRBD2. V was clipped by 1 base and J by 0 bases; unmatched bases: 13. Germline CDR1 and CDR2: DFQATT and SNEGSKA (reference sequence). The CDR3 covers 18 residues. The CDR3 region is CSARGGRGGSTHSYEQYF. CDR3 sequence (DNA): TGCAGTGCTAGAGGTGGGCGGGGGGGCTCAACCCACTCCTACGAGCAGTACTTC.

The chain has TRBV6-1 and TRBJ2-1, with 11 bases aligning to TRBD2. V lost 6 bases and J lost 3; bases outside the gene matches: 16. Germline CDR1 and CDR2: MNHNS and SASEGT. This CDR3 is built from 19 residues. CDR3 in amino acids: CASSPNPTSGGVVYNEQFF. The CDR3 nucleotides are TGTGCCAGCAGCCCCAACCCCACTAGCGGGGGAGTCGTCTACAATGAGCAGTTCTTC.

The chain's CDR3 is CASSLVIGLAGGPNGEQYF. In nucleotides, the CDR3 is TGTGCCAGCAGCTTAGTTATAGGACTAGCGGGAGGGCCCAACGGCGAGCAGTACTTC. The chain links TRBV7-6 to TRBJ2-7; 15 bases map to TRBD2. CDR1 and CDR2 (germline): SGHVS, FNYEAQ. V dropped 1 base and J dropped 6; count of bases not matched to a gene: 13. The CDR3 consists of 19 residues.

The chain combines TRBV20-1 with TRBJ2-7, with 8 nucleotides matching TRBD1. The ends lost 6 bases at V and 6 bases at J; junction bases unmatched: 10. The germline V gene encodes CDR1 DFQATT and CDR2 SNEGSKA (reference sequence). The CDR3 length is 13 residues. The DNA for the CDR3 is TGCAGTGCAGGTGGACAGGGAGCAACCGAGCAGTACTTC. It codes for CSAGGQGATEQYF.

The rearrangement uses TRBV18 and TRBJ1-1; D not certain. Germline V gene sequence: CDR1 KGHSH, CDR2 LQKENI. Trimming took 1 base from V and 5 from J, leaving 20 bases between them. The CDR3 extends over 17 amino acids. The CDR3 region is CASSPREFERGETEAFF. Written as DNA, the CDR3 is TGTGCCAGCTCACCACGGGAATTCGAACGGGGAGAGACTGAAGCTTTCTTT.

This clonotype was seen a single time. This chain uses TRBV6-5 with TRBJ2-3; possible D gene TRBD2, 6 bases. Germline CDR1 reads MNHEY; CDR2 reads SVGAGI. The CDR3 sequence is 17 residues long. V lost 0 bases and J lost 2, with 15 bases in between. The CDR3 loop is CASSYSSGGEITDTQYF. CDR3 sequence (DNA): TGTGCCAGCAGTTACTCGAGCGGCGGGGAGATCACAGATACGCAGTATTTT.

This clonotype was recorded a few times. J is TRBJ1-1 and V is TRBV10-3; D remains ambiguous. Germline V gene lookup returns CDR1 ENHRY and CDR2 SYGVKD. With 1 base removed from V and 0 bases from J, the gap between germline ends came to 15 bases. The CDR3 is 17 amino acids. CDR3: CAISEFGSPGMNTEAFF. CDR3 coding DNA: TGTGCCATCAGTGAGTTTGGTTCCCCCGGTATGAACACTGAAGCTTTCTTT.

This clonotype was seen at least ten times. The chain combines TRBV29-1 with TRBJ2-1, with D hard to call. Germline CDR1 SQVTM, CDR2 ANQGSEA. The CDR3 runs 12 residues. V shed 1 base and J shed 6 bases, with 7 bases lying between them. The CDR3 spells CSVEGFSNEQFF. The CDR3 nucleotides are TGCAGCGTTGAAGGGTTTAGCAATGAGCAGTTCTTC.

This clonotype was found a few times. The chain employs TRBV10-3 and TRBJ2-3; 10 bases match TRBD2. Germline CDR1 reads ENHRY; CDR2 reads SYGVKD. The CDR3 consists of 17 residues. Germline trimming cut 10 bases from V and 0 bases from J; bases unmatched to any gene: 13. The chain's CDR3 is CATSIGTSGDSTDTQYF. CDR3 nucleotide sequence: TGTGCCACGAGTATTGGTACTAGCGGGGATAGCACAGATACGCAGTATTTT.

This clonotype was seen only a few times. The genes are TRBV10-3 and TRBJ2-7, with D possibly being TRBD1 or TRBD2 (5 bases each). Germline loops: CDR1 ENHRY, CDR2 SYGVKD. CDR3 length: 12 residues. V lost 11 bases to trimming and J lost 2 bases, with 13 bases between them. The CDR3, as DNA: TGTGCCGACGGTCCGGGACCCTACGAGCAGTACTTC. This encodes CADGPGPYEQYF.

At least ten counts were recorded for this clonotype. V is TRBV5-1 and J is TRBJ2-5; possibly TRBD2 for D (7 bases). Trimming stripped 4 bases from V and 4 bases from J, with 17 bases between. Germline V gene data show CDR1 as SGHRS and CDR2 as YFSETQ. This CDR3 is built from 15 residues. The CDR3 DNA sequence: TGCGCCAGCAGCGGGGAGGGACACCAAGGAGAGACCCAGTACTTC. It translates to CASSGEGHQGETQYF.

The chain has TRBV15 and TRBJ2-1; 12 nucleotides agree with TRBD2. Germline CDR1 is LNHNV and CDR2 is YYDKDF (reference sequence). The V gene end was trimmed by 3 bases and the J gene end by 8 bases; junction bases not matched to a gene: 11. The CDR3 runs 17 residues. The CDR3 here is CATSSRLAGGQFDEQFF. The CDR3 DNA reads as TGTGCCACCAGCAGCCGGCTAGCGGGGGGGCAATTTGATGAGCAGTTCTTC.

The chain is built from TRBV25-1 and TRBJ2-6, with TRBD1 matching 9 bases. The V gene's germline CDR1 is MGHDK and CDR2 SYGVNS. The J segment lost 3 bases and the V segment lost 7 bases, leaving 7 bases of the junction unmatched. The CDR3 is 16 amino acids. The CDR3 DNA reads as TGTGCCAGCACGGACAGGGGTTACGGTGGGGCCAACGTCCTGACTTTC. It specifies CASTDRGYGGANVLTF.

CDR3 in DNA: TGTGCCAGCAGTACCGGGACAGGGGGACCCTACGAGCAGTACTTC. This encodes CASSTGTGGPYEQYF. The J gene is TRBJ2-7, the V gene TRBV12-3 or TRBV12-4, with 11 bases matching TRBD1. The CDR3 is 15 residues long. Trimming removed 5 bases from V and 2 bases from J; junction bases left unmatched: 5.

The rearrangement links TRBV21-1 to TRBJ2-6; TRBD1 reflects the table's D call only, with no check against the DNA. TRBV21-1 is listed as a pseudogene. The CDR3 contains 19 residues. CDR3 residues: CASSRLRRCSRSGANVLTF. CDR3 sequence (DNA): TGTGCCAGCAGCAGACTTAGGCGCTGCTCCCGCTCTGGGGCCAACGTCCTGACTTTC.

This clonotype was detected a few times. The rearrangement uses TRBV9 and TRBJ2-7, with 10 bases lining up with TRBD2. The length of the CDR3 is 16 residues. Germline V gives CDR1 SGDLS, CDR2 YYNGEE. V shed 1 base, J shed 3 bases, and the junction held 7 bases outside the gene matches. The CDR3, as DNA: TGTGCCAGCAGCGTAACCGGGGTAGCGGGAGGCTACGAGCAGTACTTC. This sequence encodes CASSVTGVAGGYEQYF. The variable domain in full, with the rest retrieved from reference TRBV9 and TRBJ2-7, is DSGVTQTPKHLITATGQRVTLRCSPRSGDLSVYWYQQSLDQGLQFLIQYYNGEERAKGNILERFSAQQFPDLHSELNLSSLELGDSALYFCASSVTGVAGGYEQYFGPGTRLTVT.

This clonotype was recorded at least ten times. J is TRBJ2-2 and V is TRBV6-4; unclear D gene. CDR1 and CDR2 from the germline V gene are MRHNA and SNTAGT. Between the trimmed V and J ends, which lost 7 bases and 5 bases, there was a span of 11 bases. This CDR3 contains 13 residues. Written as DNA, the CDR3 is TGTGCCAGCACCCCAGGAGATACCGGGGAGCTGTTTTTT. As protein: CASTPGDTGELFF.

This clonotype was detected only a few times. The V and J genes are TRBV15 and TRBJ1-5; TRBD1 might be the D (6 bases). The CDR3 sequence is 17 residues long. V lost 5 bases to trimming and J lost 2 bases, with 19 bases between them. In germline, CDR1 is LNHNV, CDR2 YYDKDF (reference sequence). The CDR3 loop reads CATSVSYGGQGNQPQHF. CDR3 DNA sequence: TGTGCCACCAGCGTATCGTACGGGGGGCAAGGCAATCAGCCCCAGCATTTT.

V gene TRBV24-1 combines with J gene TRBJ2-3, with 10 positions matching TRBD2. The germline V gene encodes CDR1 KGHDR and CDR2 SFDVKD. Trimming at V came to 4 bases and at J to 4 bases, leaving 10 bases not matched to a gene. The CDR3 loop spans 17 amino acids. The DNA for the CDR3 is TGTGCCACCAGTGACAATAGAGCGGGGGGGCGGTCAGATACGCAGTATTTT. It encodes CATSDNRAGGRSDTQYF.

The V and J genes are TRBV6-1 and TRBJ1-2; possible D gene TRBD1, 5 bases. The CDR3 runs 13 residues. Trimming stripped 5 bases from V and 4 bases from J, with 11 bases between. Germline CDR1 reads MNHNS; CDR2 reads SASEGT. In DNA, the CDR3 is TGTGCCAGCAGTCGCGAGGGGCCCTATGGCTACACCTTC. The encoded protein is CASSREGPYGYTF.

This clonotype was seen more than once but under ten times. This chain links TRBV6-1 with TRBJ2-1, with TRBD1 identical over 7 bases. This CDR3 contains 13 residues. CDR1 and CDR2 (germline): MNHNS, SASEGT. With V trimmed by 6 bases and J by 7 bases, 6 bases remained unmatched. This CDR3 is CASRTQGVNEQFF. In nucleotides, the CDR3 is TGTGCCAGCAGGACCCAGGGGGTTAATGAGCAGTTCTTC.

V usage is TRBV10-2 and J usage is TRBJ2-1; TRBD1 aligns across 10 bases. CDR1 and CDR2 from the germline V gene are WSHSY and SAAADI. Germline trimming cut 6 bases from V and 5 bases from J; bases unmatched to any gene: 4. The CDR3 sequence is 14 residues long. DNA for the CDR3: TGCGCCAGCAGCCCGGGACAGGGGCACAATGAGCAGTTCTTC. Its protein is CASSPGQGHNEQFF.

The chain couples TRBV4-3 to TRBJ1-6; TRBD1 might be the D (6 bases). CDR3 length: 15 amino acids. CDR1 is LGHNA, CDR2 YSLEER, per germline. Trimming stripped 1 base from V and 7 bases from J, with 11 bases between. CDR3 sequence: CASSQGGQTNSPLHF. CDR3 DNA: TGCGCCAGCAGCCAAGGAGGACAGACAAATTCACCCCTCCACTTT.

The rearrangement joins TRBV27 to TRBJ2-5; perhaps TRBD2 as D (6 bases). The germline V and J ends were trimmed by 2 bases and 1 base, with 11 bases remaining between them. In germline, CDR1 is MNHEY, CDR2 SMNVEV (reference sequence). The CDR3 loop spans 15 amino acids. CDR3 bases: TGTGCCAGCAGTTTAGGGATAGCGGCCCAAGAGACCCAGTACTTC. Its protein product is CASSLGIAAQETQYF.

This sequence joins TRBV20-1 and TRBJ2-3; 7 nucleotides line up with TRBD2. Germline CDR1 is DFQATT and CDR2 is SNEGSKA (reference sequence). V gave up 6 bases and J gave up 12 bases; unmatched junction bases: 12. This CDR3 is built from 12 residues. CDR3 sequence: CSAPEGGSRQYF. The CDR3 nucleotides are TGCAGTGCCCCCGAAGGCGGGAGTAGACAGTATTTT.

CDR3 amino acids: CSVGAPGLNQPQHF. The CDR3 region has the DNA TGCAGCGTTGGGGCCCCGGGACTCAATCAGCCCCAGCATTTT. The V and J genes are TRBV29-1 and TRBJ1-5; TRBD1 might be the D (5 bases). Per germline, CDR1 SQVTM and CDR2 ANQGSEA. V lost 4 bases and J 3 bases, leaving 13 bases between the germline ends. The CDR3 is 14 residues long.

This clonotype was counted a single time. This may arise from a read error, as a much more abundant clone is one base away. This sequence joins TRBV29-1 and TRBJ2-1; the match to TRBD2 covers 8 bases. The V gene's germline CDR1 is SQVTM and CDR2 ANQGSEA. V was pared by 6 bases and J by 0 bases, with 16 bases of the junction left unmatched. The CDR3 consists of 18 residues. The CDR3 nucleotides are TGCAGCGTGCCGTTGTGGGGAAGCGGGAGATACTCCTACAATGAGCAGTTCTTC. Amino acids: CSVPLWGSGRYSYNEQFF.

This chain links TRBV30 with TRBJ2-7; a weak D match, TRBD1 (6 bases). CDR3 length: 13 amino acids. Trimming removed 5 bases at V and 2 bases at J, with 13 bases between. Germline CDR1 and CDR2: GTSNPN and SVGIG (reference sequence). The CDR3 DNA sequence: TGTGCCTGGTCCCGGGACACCCCCTACGAGCAGTACTTC. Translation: CAWSRDTPYEQYF.